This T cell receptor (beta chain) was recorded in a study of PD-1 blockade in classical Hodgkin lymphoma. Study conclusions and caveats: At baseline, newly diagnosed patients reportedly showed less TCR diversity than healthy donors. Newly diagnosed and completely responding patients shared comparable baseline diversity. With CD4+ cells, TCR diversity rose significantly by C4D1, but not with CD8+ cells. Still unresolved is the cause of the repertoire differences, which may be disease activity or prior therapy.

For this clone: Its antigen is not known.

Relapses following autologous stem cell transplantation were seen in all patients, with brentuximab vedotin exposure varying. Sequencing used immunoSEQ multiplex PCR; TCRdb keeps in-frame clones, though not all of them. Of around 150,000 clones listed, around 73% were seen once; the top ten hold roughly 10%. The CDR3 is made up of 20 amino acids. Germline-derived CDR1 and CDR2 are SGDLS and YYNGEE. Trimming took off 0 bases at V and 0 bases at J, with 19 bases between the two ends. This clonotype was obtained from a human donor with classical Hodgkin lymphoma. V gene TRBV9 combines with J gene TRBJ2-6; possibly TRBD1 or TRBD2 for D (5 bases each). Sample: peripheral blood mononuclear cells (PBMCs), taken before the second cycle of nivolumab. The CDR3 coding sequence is TGTGCCAGCAGCGTAGGGTGGGGACCGTACCCCTTCTCTGGGGCCAACGTCCTGACTTTC. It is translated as CASSVGWGPYPFSGANVLTF.